Listed below are T cell receptor beta chains from one sample, sequenced in a study of shared clonotypes between healthy human individuals. Measured with immunoSEQ multiplex PCR; TCRdb has only the in-frame clones, and not every one. Among roughly 520,000 clones listed, about 96% were seen once. Sequencing was carried out using naive CD4+ T cells sorted from blood. Receptors originate from a woman in her twenties or thirties in good health. CDR3s include the opening cysteine and the closing phenylalanine or tryptophan. The D gene is left open where the match is weak.

13	TRBJ1-1	TRBV10-1	TRBD1	TGCGCCAGCAGTGGGCAGGGGGCCTCTGAAGCTTTCTTT	CASSGQGASEAFF
13	TRBJ2-7	TRBV7-2	NA	TGTGCCACCGCGGGGCAAGCTCTGAGGGAGCAGTACTTC	CATAGQALREQYF
12	TRBJ2-7	TRBV5-1	NA	TGCGCCAGCAGCCCCGGGGACTACGAGCAGTACTTC	CASSPGDYEQYF
14	TRBJ1-5	TRBV25-1	NA	TGTGCCAGCAGCCCCCGGGGGCTACATCAGCCCCAGCATTTT	CASSPRGLHQPQHF
15	TRBJ2-1	TRBV5-1	TRBD2	TGCGCCAGCAGCGCGGGCGGGAGTGGGGTCGATGAGCAGTTCTTC	CASSAGGSGVDEQFF
13	TRBJ1-2	TRBV19	NA	TGTGCCAGTAGTATCGACTTCGGATATGGCTACACCTTC	CASSIDFGYGYTF
13	TRBJ2-7	TRBV2	TRBD2	TGTGCCAGACGGACTAGCGGGGGTTACGAGCAGTACTTC	CARRTSGGYEQYF
15	TRBJ2-5	TRBV19	TRBD1	TGTGCCAGTAGTGGGACCGGGACAGGGGAAGAGACCCAGTACTTC	CASSGTGTGEETQYF
14	TRBJ1-5	TRBV28	NA	TGTGCCAGCAGATCTACAGGGCCGGGGCAGCCCCAGCATTTT	CASRSTGPGQPQHF
11	TRBJ2-3	TRBV4-2	NA	TGTGCCAGCCGACAACAGGAGGCGCAGTATTTT	CASRQQEAQYF